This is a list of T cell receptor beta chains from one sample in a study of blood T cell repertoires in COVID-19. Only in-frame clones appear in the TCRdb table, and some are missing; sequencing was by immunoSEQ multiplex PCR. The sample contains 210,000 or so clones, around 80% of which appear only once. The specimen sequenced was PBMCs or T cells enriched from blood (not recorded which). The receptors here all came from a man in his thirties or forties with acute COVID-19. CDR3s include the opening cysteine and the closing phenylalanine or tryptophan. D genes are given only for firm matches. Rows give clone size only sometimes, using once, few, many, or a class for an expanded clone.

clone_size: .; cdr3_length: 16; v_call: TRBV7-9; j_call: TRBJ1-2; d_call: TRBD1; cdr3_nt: TGTGCCAGCAGCTACTATTCAACAGGGGGCTTGGATGGCTACACCTTC; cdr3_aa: CASSYYSTGGLDGYTF
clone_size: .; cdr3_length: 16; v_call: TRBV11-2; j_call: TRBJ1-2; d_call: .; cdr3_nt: TGTGCCAGCAGCTTAGGGCCCGGGACTAGCGTCGGTGGCTACACCTTC; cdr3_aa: CASSLGPGTSVGGYTF
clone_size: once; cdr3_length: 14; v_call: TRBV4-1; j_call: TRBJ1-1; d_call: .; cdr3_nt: TGCGCCAGCAGCCAGAGCCTACATCAGGCGGGGAGGATCTTT; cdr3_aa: CASSQSLHQAGRIF
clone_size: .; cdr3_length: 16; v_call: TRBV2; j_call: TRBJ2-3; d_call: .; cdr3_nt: TGTGCCAGCAGAGCTGACAACGTCGGTGGTACAGATACGCAGTATTTT; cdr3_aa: CASRADNVGGTDTQYF
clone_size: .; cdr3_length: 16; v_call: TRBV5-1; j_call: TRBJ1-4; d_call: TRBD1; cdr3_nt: TGCGCCAGCAGCTCGATATACAGGGGAGCTAATGAAAAACTGTTTTTT; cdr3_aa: CASSSIYRGANEKLFF
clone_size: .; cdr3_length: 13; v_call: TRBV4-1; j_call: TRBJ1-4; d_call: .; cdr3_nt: TGCGCCAGCAGCCAACAGGGAAATGAAAAACTGTTTTTT; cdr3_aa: CASSQQGNEKLFF
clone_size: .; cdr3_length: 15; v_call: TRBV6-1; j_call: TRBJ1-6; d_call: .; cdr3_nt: TGTGCCAGCAGTGAAAGACAGGTCTATAATTCACCCCTCCACTTT; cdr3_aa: CASSERQVYNSPLHF
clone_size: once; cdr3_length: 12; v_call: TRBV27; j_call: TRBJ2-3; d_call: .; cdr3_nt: TGTGCCAGCTGGCGGTACGCAGATACGCAGTATTTT; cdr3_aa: CASWRYADTQYF
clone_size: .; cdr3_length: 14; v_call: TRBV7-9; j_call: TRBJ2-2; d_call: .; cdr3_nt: TGTGCCAGCAGCTTAGACAGGGTCGCCGGGGAGCTGTTTTTT; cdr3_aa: CASSLDRVAGELFF
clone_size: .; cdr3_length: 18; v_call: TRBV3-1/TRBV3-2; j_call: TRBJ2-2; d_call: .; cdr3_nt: TGTGCCAGCAGCCAAGCCGGACTGCGGGGAATTAACACCGGGGAGCTGTTTTTT; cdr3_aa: CASSQAGLRGINTGELFF
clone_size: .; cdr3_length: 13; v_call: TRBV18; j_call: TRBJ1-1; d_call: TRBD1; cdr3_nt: TGTGCCAGCTCACCTGGGACAGACACTGAAGCTTTCTTT; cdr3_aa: CASSPGTDTEAFF
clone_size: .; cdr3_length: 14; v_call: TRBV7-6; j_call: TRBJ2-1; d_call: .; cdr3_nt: TGTGCCAGCAGTCTAACCGGGACTTTTAATGAGCAGTTCTTC; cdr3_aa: CASSLTGTFNEQFF
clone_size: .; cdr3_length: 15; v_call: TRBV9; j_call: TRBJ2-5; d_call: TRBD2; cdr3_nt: TGTGCCAGCAGCGTAGGGGACTATGATCAAGAGACCCAGTACTTC; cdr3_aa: CASSVGDYDQETQYF
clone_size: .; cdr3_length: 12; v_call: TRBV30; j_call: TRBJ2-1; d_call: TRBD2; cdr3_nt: TGTGCCTGTCGGCGGGGGACCCTAGAGCAGTTCTTC; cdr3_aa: CACRRGTLEQFF
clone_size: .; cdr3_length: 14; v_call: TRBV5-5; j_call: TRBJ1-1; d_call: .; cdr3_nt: TGTGCCAGCAGCACGGTCGGACAGCCCCTACGGGCTTTCTTT; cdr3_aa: CASSTVGQPLRAFF
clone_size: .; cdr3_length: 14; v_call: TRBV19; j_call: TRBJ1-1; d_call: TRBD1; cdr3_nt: TGTGCCAGTAGTCCGACAGGGCTAAACACTGAAGCTTTCTTT; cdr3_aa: CASSPTGLNTEAFF
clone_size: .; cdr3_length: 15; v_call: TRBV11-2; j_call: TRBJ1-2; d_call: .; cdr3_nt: TGTGCCAGCCGCCCCCGTATCGGCGGATCCGATGGCTACACCTTC; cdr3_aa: CASRPRIGGSDGYTF
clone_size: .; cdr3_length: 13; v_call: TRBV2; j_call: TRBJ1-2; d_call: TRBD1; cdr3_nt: TGTGCCAGCAGGGGACAGGGTTTCTATGGCTACACCTTC; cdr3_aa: CASRGQGFYGYTF
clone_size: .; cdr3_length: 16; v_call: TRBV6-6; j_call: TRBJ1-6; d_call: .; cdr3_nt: TGTGCCAGCAGTTACGCGGTCGGCTCCTATAATTCACCCCTCCACTTT; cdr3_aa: CASSYAVGSYNSPLHF
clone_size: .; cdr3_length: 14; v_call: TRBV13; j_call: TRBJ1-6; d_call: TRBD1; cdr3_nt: TGTGCCAGCAGCCTCGGGACAGCTAATTCACCCCTCCACTTT; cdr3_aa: CASSLGTANSPLHF
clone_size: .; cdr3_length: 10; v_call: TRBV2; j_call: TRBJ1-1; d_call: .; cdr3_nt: TGTGCCAGCAGCGACACTGAAGCTTTCTTT; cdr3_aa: CASSDTEAFF
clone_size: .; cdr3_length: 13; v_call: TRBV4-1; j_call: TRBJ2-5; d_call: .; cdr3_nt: TGCGCCAGCAGCCAACTAAACGGGGGGACCCAGTACTTC; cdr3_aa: CASSQLNGGTQYF
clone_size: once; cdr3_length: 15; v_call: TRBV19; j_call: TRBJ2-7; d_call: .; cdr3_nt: TGTGCCAGTAGTATGGTCCACGAGGTTTCCTACGAGCAGTACTTC; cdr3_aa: CASSMVHEVSYEQYF
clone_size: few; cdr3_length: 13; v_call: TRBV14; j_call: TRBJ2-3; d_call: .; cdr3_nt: TGTGCCAGCAGCTGGCAAAACACAGATACGCAGTATTTT; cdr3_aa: CASSWQNTDTQYF
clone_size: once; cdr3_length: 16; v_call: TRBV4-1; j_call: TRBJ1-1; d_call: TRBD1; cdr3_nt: TGCGCCAGCAGCCATCCCCCGACAGGGGCTAACACTGAAGCTTTCTTT; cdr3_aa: CASSHPPTGANTEAFF
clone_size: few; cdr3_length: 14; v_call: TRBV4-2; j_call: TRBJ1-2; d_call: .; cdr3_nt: TGTGCCAGCAGCCAAGAGACAGTTAACTATGGCTACACCTTC; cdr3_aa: CASSQETVNYGYTF
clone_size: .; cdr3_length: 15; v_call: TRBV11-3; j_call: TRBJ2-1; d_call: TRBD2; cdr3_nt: TGTGCCAGCAGCCTGAGCGGGGGGGCAGTTAATGAGCAGTTCTTC; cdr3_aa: CASSLSGGAVNEQFF
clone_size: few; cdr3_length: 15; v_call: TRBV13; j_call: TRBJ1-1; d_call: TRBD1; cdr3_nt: TGTGCCAGCAGCCGGGGACAGGGGCGGAACACTGAAGCTTTCTTT; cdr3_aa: CASSRGQGRNTEAFF
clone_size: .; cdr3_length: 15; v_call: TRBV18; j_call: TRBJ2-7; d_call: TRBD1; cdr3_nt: TGTGCCAGCTCACCCTGGACAGGGGGGAAGGACGAGCAGTACTTC; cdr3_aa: CASSPWTGGKDEQYF
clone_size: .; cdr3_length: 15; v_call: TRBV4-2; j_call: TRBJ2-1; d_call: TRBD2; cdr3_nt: TGTGCCAGCAGCACCGAAAGCGGGGGGCGGAATGAGCAGTTCTTC; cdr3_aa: CASSTESGGRNEQFF
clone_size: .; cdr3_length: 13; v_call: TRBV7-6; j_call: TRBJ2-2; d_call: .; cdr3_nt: TGTGCCAGCGGAGGGGCGGTCACCGGGGAGCTGTTTTTT; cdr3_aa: CASGGAVTGELFF
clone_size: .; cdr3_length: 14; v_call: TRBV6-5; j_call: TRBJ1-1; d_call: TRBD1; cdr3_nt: TGTGCCAGCAGCCGTCGGGACAGGGTTGTTGAAGCTTTCTTT; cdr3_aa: CASSRRDRVVEAFF
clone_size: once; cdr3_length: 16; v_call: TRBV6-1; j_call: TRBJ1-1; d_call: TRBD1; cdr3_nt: TGTGCCAGCAGTGAAGCCCCGTTAGTGGACAGGGGGAAAGCTTTCTTT; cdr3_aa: CASSEAPLVDRGKAFF
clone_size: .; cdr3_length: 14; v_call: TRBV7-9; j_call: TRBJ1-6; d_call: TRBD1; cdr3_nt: TGTGCCAGCAGCTACGGACAGGGGAATTCACCCCTCCACTTT; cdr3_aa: CASSYGQGNSPLHF
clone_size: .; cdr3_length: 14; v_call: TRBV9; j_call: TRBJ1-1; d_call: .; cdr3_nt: TGTGCCAGCAGCGTAGCGGGGTTGAACACTGAAGCTTTCTTT; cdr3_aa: CASSVAGLNTEAFF
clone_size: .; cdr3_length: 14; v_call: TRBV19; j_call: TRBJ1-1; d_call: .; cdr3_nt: TGTGCCAGTAGTGATTGGGGGGGGTTGCCTGAAGCTTTCTTT; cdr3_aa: CASSDWGGLPEAFF
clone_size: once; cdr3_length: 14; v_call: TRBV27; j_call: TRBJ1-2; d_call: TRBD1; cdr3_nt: TGTGCCAGCAGTTTCGACAGGGCGGGCTATGGCTACACCTTC; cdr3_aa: CASSFDRAGYGYTF
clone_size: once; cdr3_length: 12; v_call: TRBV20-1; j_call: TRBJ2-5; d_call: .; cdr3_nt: TGCAGTGCTAGTCCGGGGCAAGAGACCCAGTACTTC; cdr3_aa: CSASPGQETQYF
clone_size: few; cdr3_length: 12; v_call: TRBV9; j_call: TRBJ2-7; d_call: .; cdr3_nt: TGTGCCAGCAGCCTACAGGGATACGAGCAGTACTTC; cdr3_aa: CASSLQGYEQYF
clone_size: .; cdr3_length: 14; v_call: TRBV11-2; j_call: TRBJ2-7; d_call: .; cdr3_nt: TGTGCCAGCAGCTTAGAACCCAACGGCTACGAGCAGTACTTC; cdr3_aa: CASSLEPNGYEQYF
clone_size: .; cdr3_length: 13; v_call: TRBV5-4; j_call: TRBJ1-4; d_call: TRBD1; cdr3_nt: TGTGCCAGCACTACAGGGGTTGGGGAAAAACTGTTTTTT; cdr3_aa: CASTTGVGEKLFF
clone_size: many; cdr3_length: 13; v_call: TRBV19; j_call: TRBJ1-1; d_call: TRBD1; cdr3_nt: TGTGCCAGTATCAAGACAGGGAGCACTGAAGCTTTCTTT; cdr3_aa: CASIKTGSTEAFF
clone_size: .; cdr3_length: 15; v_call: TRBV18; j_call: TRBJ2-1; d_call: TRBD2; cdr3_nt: TGTGCCAGCTCAGCGGGGGGGACCTCCTACAATGAGCAGTTCTTC; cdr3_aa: CASSAGGTSYNEQFF
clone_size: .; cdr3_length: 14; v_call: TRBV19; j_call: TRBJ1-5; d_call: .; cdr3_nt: TGTGCCAGTAGTACAGGGAGGACCAATCAGCCCCAGCATTTT; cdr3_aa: CASSTGRTNQPQHF
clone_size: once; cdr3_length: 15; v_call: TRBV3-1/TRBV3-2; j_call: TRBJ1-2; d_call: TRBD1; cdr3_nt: TGTGCCAGCAGCCCAGACCCGACAGGGCCATATGGCTACACCTTC; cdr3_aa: CASSPDPTGPYGYTF
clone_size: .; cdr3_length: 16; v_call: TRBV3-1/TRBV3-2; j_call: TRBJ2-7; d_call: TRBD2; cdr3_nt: TGTGCCAGCAGCCAAGAAACTAGCGGATCCTATTACGAGCAGTACTTC; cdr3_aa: CASSQETSGSYYEQYF
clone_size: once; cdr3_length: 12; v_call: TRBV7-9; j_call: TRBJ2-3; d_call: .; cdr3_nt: TGTGCCAGCAGCCCGGGTGGAGATACGCAGTATTTT; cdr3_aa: CASSPGGDTQYF
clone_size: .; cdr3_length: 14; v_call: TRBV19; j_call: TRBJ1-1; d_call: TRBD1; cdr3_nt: TGTGCCAGTAGCTCGGGACAGCAGAACACTGAAGCTTTCTTT; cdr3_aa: CASSSGQQNTEAFF
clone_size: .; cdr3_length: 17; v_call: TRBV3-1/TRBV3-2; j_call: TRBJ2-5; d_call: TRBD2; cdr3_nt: TGTGCCAGCAGCCCAGCTTTTGATGGGGAGGGTGAAGAGACCCAGTACTTC; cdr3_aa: CASSPAFDGEGEETQYF
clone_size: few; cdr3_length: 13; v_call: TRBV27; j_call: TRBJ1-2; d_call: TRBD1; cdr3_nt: TGTGCCAGTATGACAGGGGGAACTAAGGGCTACACCTTC; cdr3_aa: CASMTGGTKGYTF
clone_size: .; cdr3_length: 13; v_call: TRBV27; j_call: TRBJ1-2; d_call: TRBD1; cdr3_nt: TGTGCCAGCAGTCCCCAGGGGGGCTATGGCTACACCTTC; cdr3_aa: CASSPQGGYGYTF
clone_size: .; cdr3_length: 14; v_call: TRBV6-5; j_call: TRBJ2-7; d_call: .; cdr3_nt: TGTGCCAGCAGCCCGGGGGGCTCCCTCTACGAGCAGTACTTC; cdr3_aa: CASSPGGSLYEQYF
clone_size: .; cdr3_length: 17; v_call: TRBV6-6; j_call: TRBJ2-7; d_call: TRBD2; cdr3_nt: TGTGCCAGCAGTCCGCCGACTAGCGGGGGGGCCCGCTACGAGCAGTACTTC; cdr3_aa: CASSPPTSGGARYEQYF
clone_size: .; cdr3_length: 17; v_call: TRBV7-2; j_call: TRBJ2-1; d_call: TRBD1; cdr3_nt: TGTGCCAGCAGCCCTCGCCAGGGGGCAGGGTCCTACAATGAGCAGTTCTTC; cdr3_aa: CASSPRQGAGSYNEQFF
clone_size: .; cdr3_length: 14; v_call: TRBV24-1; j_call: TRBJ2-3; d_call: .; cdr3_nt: TGTGCCACCCCTCGGACACCTAGCACAGATACGCAGTATTTT; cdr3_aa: CATPRTPSTDTQYF
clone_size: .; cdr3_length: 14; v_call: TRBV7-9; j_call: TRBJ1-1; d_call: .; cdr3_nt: TGTGCCAGCAGCTTAGAACAGGGTCCCACTGAAGCTTTCTTT; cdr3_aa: CASSLEQGPTEAFF
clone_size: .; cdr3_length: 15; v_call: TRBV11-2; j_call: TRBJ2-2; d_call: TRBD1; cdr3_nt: TGTGCCAGCAGTTTAACACAGGGGGCAGGCGGGGAGCTGTTTTTT; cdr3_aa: CASSLTQGAGGELFF